Below, 25 T cell receptor beta chains from the same sample are listed, as sequenced in a study of blood T cell repertoires in COVID-19. Produced via immunoSEQ multiplex PCR; TCRdb's table is partial and in-frame only. Of about 120,000 clones listed, around 87% are singletons. Sample: peripheral blood. The receptors originated from a woman aged 70-85 years with acute or convalescent COVID-19.

The gene calls are TRBV3-1 (or the pseudogene TRBV3-2) and TRBJ1-6, with TRBD1 matching 8 bases. CDR3 size: 19 residues. V was pared by 1 base and J by 3 bases, with 11 bases of the junction left unmatched. The germline V gene encodes CDR1 LGHDT and CDR2 YNNKEL (reference sequence). CDR3 DNA: TGTGCCAGCAGCCAAGGGACAGGGTATGGTGGGTACTATAATTCACCCCTCCACTTT. Amino acid sequence: CASSQGTGYGGYYNSPLHF.

V and J are TRBV19 and TRBJ2-7; 11 bases line up with TRBD1. V dropped 6 bases and J dropped 3; count of bases not matched to a gene: 1. CDR3 length equals 13 residues. Germline V gives CDR1 LNHDA, CDR2 SQIVND (reference sequence). This chain's CDR3 is CASRGQGVYEQYF. The CDR3, as DNA: TGTGCCAGTAGGGGACAGGGGGTCTACGAGCAGTACTTC. Based on the CDR3 plus reference TRBV19 and TRBJ2-7, the full variable domain is DGGITQSPKYLFRKEGQNVTLSCEQNLNHDAMYWYRQDPGQGLRLIYYSQIVNDFQKGDIAEGYSVSREKKESFPLTVTSAQKNPTAFYLCASRGQGVYEQYFGPGTRLTVT.

The chain employs TRBV10-3 and TRBJ2-2, with D hard to call. Per the germline V gene, CDR1 is ENHRY and CDR2 is SYGVKD. The germline V and J ends were trimmed by 2 bases and 0 bases, with 10 bases remaining between them. There are 16 residues in the CDR3. The CDR3 nucleotides are TGTGCCATCAGTGAGGACAACCTCGCGAACACCGGGGAGCTGTTTTTT. Its translation is CAISEDNLANTGELFF.

V is TRBV5-5 and J is TRBJ1-4; the D gene is possibly TRBD1 (5 bases). Trimming left V 4 bases short and J 7 bases short, with 17 bases between. The CDR3 is 15 amino acids. Germline values: CDR1 SGHKS, CDR2 YYEKEE (reference sequence). The CDR3 bases are TGTGCCAGCAGCCCACCCGGGGGGTTTGGTGAAAAACTGTTTTTT. It encodes CASSPPGGFGEKLFF. The full variable domain, completed using reference TRBV5-5 and TRBJ1-4, is DAGVTQSPTHLIKTRGQQVTLRCSPISGHKSVSWYQQVLGQGPQFIFQYYEKEERGRGNFPDRFSARQFPNYSSELNVNALLLGDSALYLCASSPPGGFGEKLFFGSGTQLSVL.

Turning to this clone: One junction end does not reproduce the germline sequence, and a read error may be involved. The rearrangement uses TRBV7-2 and TRBJ1-2; 10 nucleotides match TRBD1. The CDR3 has 13 amino acids. Germline assignment: CDR1 SGHTA and CDR2 FQGNSA. The CDR3 protein is CASRSGQGPAGSF. The CDR3 region has the DNA TGTGCCAGCAGGTCGGGACAGGGGCCCGCTGGCTCCTTC.

The V and J genes are TRBV6-5 and TRBJ2-3, with 8 nucleotides matching TRBD1. Germline V CDR1 and CDR2: MNHEY, SVGAGI. V trimming: 6 bases; J trimming: 3 bases; junction bases outside the gene matches: 8. The CDR3 totals 15 residues. CDR3 sequence (DNA): TGTGCCAGCAGACGACAGGGGCTAAGGACAGATACGCAGTATTTT. Its translation is CASRRQGLRTDTQYF.

The CDR3 DNA follows: TGTGCCAGCAGACGACTAGCGGACACCGGGGAGCTGTTTTTT. It encodes CASRRLADTGELFF. The chain links TRBV2 to TRBJ2-2, with 9 bases that match TRBD2. J lost 3 bases, V lost 6 bases, and 2 bases had no gene match. Germline V gives CDR1 SNHLY, CDR2 FYNNEI. This CDR3 spans 14 amino acids.

The V and J genes are TRBV24-1 and TRBJ1-2, with TRBD1 as a possible D gene (6 bases). Per the germline V gene, CDR1 is KGHDR and CDR2 is SFDVKD. The CDR3 runs 16 residues. Trimming removed 3 bases at V and 4 bases at J, with 17 bases between. CDR3 residues: CATSDPNRVEGYGYTF. The CDR3 DNA sequence: TGTGCCACCAGTGATCCCAACAGGGTTGAGGGCTATGGCTACACCTTC.

This chain connects TRBV5-6 to TRBJ2-5; D may be TRBD1 (5 bases). CDR1 is SGHDT and CDR2 is YYEEEE in the germline V gene. The CDR3 runs to 14 residues. V gave up 1 base and J gave up 5 bases, with 12 bases separating them. For the CDR3, the DNA is TGTGCCAGCAGCTTGAATACAGGACCGGAGACCCAGTACTTC. It codes for CASSLNTGPETQYF.

This chain connects TRBV5-1 to TRBJ1-3, with D tentatively TRBD1 (5 bases). Trimming stripped 0 bases from V and 7 bases from J, with 14 bases between. The CDR3 extends over 15 amino acids. Germline V gives CDR1 SGHRS, CDR2 YFSETQ. The CDR3 protein is CASSLVPGKVNTIYF. The CDR3 DNA reads TGCGCCAGCAGCTTGGTTCCAGGGAAGGTTAACACCATATATTTT.

The chain combines TRBV18 with TRBJ1-4, with 9 bases matching TRBD1. Germline V lookup: CDR1 KGHSH, CDR2 LQKENI. V was pared by 5 bases and J by 6 bases, with 7 bases of the junction left unmatched. The CDR3 is 15 amino acids. The CDR3 sequence: CASSSTGQGYEKLFF. The CDR3 nucleotides read TGTGCCAGCTCATCCACGGGACAGGGCTATGAAAAACTGTTTTTT.

The chain joins TRBV28 to TRBJ2-7, with 7 bases aligning to TRBD1. The CDR3 is 12 amino acids. Germline V gene sequence: CDR1 MDHEN, CDR2 SYDVKM. Unmatched junction bases numbered 5, after V lost 9 bases and J lost 3 bases. CDR3 DNA: TGTGCCAGTTCCCAGGGGGACTACGAGCAGTACTTC. Its translation is CASSQGDYEQYF.

The chain couples TRBV5-6 to TRBJ2-1, with D possibly being TRBD2 (6 bases). V was cut by 4 bases and J by 8 bases, with 19 bases left in between. The germline CDR1 and CDR2 sequences are SGHDT and YYEEEE. The CDR3 runs to 15 residues. DNA for the CDR3: TGTGCCAGCAGCCCCTGGGGGTCCTGGAGGGATGAGCAGTTCTTC. This sequence encodes CASSPWGSWRDEQFF.

The gene calls are TRBV12-3 or TRBV12-4 and TRBJ1-2, with D uncertain. Trimming removed 6 bases at V and 4 bases at J, with 9 bases between. This CDR3 has 12 amino acids. CDR3: CASSQARYGYTF. The CDR3 DNA is TGTGCCAGCAGCCAAGCCCGCTATGGCTACACCTTC.

V and J are TRBV19 and TRBJ1-1; possibly TRBD1 for D (6 bases). V was pared by 3 bases and J by 0 bases, with 8 bases between. In germline, CDR1 is LNHDA, CDR2 SQIVND (reference sequence). The CDR3 sequence is 14 residues long. CDR3: CASSMRQVNTEAFF. The CDR3 coding sequence is TGTGCCAGTAGTATGAGACAGGTGAACACTGAAGCTTTCTTT.

V usage is TRBV7-2 and J usage is TRBJ1-2, with D hard to call. Trimming left V 7 bases short and J 3 bases short, with 15 bases between. The length of the CDR3 is 14 residues. Germline V CDR1 and CDR2: SGHTA, FQGNSA. For the CDR3, the DNA is TGTGCCAGCAAAAGGGTGGGAGTAGACTATGGCTACACCTTC. It codes for CASKRVGVDYGYTF.

This clone has only one observation. The chain recombines TRBV7-9 with TRBJ1-4; D remains unclear. This CDR3 has 12 amino acids. Between the trimmed V and J ends, which lost 5 bases and 7 bases, there was a span of 8 bases. Germline V gene lookup returns CDR1 SEHNR and CDR2 FQNEAQ (reference sequence). The CDR3 DNA sequence: TGTGCCAGCAGCCGAGGACTTGAAAAACTGTTTTTT. Amino acids: CASSRGLEKLFF.

The chain joins TRBV9 to TRBJ1-5; D is undetermined. Germline-derived CDR1 and CDR2 are SGDLS and YYNGEE. The CDR3 totals 14 residues. V gave up 4 bases and J gave up 7 bases, with 15 bases separating them. The CDR3 DNA sequence: TGTGCCAGCAGCCCAGACTCGGGCGGGCAGCCCCAGCATTTT. Encoded protein: CASSPDSGGQPQHF.

This sequence joins TRBV11-2 and TRBJ1-6, with D possibly being TRBD1 (5 bases). The V gene's germline CDR1 is SGHAT and CDR2 FQNNGV. V was cut by 3 bases and J by 7 bases, with 13 bases left in between. The CDR3 extends over 15 amino acids. In DNA, the CDR3 is TGTGCCAGCAGCTTGGCAGGGAACGTGAATTCACCCCTCCACTTT. Its protein product is CASSLAGNVNSPLHF.

Only one count was recorded for this clone. The V call is TRBV19, the J call TRBJ1-5; tentative D call: TRBD1 (5 bases). Trimming cost V 8 bases and J 9 bases, with 17 bases left between them. There are 13 residues in the CDR3. Germline assignment: CDR1 LNHDA and CDR2 SQIVND (reference sequence). CDR3 sequence: CASAYQAGGPQHF. CDR3 nucleotide sequence: TGTGCCAGTGCGTATCAGGCCGGGGGGCCCCAGCATTTT.

V usage is TRBV7-9 and J usage is TRBJ1-3; D not resolved. Trimming removed 1 base at V and 0 bases at J, with 7 bases between. There are 15 residues in the CDR3. The germline CDR1 and CDR2 sequences are SEHNR and FQNEAQ (reference sequence). CDR3: CASSLVVPSGNTIYF. Written as DNA, the CDR3 is TGTGCCAGCAGCTTAGTAGTACCCTCTGGAAACACCATATATTTT. The variable domain in full, completed from reference TRBV7-9 and TRBJ1-3, reads DTGVSQNPRHKITKRGQNVTFRCDPISEHNRLYWYRQTLGQGPEFLTYFQNEAQLEKSRLLSDRFSAERPKGSFSTLEIQRTEQGDSAMYLCASSLVVPSGNTIYFGEGSWLTVV.

The chain combines TRBV5-1 with TRBJ2-1; 7 positions match TRBD1. CDR1 is SGHRS, CDR2 YFSETQ, per germline. J gave up 7 bases and V 4 bases, and 5 bases lay outside the gene matches. The CDR3 has 13 amino acids. The CDR3 protein is CASSPGQFNEQFF. DNA for the CDR3: TGCGCCAGCAGCCCGGGACAGTTTAATGAGCAGTTCTTC.

The V call is TRBV30, the J call TRBJ2-5, with D perhaps TRBD2 (7 bases). CDR1 and CDR2 from the germline V gene are GTSNPN and SVGIG (reference sequence). V dropped 0 bases and J dropped 5 bases, with 13 bases sitting between them. The CDR3 is made up of 14 amino acids. Here the CDR3 reads CAWSVAGAGETQYF. The CDR3 nucleotides are TGTGCCTGGAGTGTTGCGGGGGCGGGGGAGACCCAGTACTTC.

The chain is built from TRBV2 and TRBJ2-7, with D unresolved. This CDR3 is built from 12 residues. Germline CDR1 is SNHLY and CDR2 is FYNNEI. Trimming took 2 bases from V and 2 from J, leaving 4 bases between them. The CDR3 here is CASSESTYEQYF. CDR3 sequence (DNA): TGTGCCAGCAGTGAATCAACCTACGAGCAGTACTTC.

The CDR3 sequence is CASGLYPQAVYGTDTQYF. CDR3 nucleotide sequence: TGTGCTAGTGGTTTGTACCCCCAAGCTGTTTATGGCACAGATACGCAGTATTTT. The gene calls are TRBV12-5 and TRBJ2-3; D not certain. This CDR3 comprises 18 residues. V lost 2 bases, J lost 1 base, and 19 bases lay in between. Germline V gene lookup returns CDR1 LGHNT and CDR2 FRNRAP.